This T cell receptor (beta chain) was sequenced during a study of CD8+ T cells in alopecia areata. The overall study: Grafted skin came from C3H/HeJ donors with spontaneous alopecia (about 6-13 months old) and was placed on roughly 7-11-week-old female C3H/HeJ mice. Overall study findings and caveats: Scalp sample data also include resident alphabeta T cells from normal skin. Among patients, TCR sharing was less clear than in mice, a difference possibly due in part to HLA diversity in the patient population. The study found higher clonality in lesional than normal scalp, especially in alopecia totalis/universalis.

cDNA reverse transcribed from extracted RNA served as the sequencing template. The method was immunoSEQ multiplex PCR; TCRdb's version includes in-frame clones alone and lacks a portion of them. This sample comprises approximately 300,000 clones, none seen once only. Pooled cutaneous lymph node cells were sorted using CD4, CD8alpha, NKG2D, NKG2ACE and other markers. Germline CDR1 MNHDT, CDR2 YYDKIL. The CDR3 is 15 amino acids. V lost 6 bases to trimming and J lost 0 bases, with 13 bases between them. There are a few counts of this clone. Antigen unknown. Gene names are mouse gene names. The CDR3 extends 4 residues past the end of the read, so its final part is completed from the germline J gene.

The chain links TRBV17 to TRBJ2-3; no clear D. What was sequenced was CD4+ T cells sorted from a lymph node. The sequence derives from a C3H/HeJ mouse with alopecia areata. This strain's MHC haplotype is H2-k. CDR3 amino acids: CASRPTISSAETLYF. The CDR3 bases that were read are TGTGCTAGCAGGCCTACAATATCTAGTGCAGAA. Drawing the rest from reference TRBV17 and TRBJ2-3, the complete variable domain is DTTVKQNPRYKLARVGKPVNLICSQTMNHDTMYWYQKKPNQAPKLLLFYYDKILNREADTFEKFQSSRPNNSFCSLYIGSAGLEYSAMYLCASRPTISSAETLYFGSGTRLTVL.